Below, 23 T cell receptor beta chains from the same sample are listed, as sequenced in a study of T cell responses to AZD1222 COVID-19 vaccine. Sequenced by immunoSEQ multiplex PCR; TCRdb stores in-frame clones only, minus some. The sample holds about 120,000 clones; about 86% are singletons and the top ten take under 20%. Material: peripheral blood, obtained 28 days after the second AZD1222 dose. These receptors all stem from an adult who received the AZD1222 COVID-19 vaccine.

The chain has TRBV20-1 and TRBJ1-4; D call uncertain. V shed 3 bases and J shed 5 bases, with 4 bases lying between them. The CDR3 consists of 11 residues. Looked up from germline, CDR1 is DFQATT and CDR2 is SNEGSKA (reference sequence). The CDR3 region has the DNA TGCAGTGCTAGGCGGAATGAAAAACTGTTTTTT. Protein sequence: CSARRNEKLFF.

This clone was found once. This chain connects TRBV6-5 to TRBJ1-1; 10 bases are a match to TRBD1. Germline-derived CDR1 and CDR2 are MNHEY and SVGAGI. CDR3 length: 14 amino acids. The V and J ends lost 5 bases and 10 bases, in that order; junction bases with no gene match: 10. CDR3 coding DNA: TGTGCCAGCAGTCCCCTGACAGGGGGCGGGGGAGCTTTCTTT. Protein sequence: CASSPLTGGGGAFF.

The chain combines TRBV18 with TRBJ1-1, with D possibly TRBD1 on 5 matching bases. The CDR3 is made up of 15 amino acids. Deletions cut 4 bases from V and 4 bases from J, with 16 bases between. Germline lookup yields CDR1 KGHSH and CDR2 LQKENI. CDR3 loop: CASSRDSGQGTEAFF. The CDR3 nucleotides read TGTGCCAGCTCACGCGACAGCGGGCAGGGCACTGAAGCTTTCTTT.

This chain links TRBV9 with TRBJ2-3; the D gene could be TRBD1 or TRBD2 (7 bases each). The V end was cut by 4 bases, the J end by 3 bases, with 18 bases between. CDR1 is SGDLS and CDR2 is YYNGEE in the germline V gene. The length of the CDR3 is 16 residues. The CDR3 protein is CASSPPTGRGTDTQYF. The CDR3 DNA reads TGTGCCAGCAGCCCCCCGACAGGGAGGGGGACAGATACGCAGTATTTT.

The chain joins TRBV5-6 to TRBJ2-1; tentatively, D is TRBD2 (6 bases). V gave up 4 bases and J gave up 4 bases, with 15 bases separating them. The CDR3 is 15 residues long. Germline V gives CDR1 SGHDT, CDR2 YYEEEE. This CDR3 is CASSPPGLDYNEQFF. The CDR3, as DNA: TGTGCCAGCAGCCCTCCGGGACTGGATTACAATGAGCAGTTCTTC. The whole variable domain, filled in from reference TRBV5-6 and TRBJ2-1, reads DAGVTQSPTHLIKTRGQQVTLRCSPKSGHDTVSWYQQALGQGPQFIFQYYEEEERQRGNFPDRFSGHQFPNYSSELNVNALLLGDSALYLCASSPPGLDYNEQFFGPGTRLTVL.

The chain joins TRBV10-3 to TRBJ1-3; D perhaps matches TRBD1 (5 bases). The V end lost 2 bases, the J end lost 4 bases, and 9 bases lay between the germline ends. CDR3 length: 14 residues. In germline, CDR1 is ENHRY, CDR2 SYGVKD. The CDR3 protein is CAISEGANGNTIYF. The CDR3 DNA follows: TGTGCCATCAGTGAGGGGGCGAACGGAAACACCATATATTTT.

The chain is built from TRBV6-5 and TRBJ2-1; 12 nucleotides agree with TRBD2. Germline CDR1 is MNHEY and CDR2 is SVGAGI. V was clipped by 4 bases and J by 7 bases; unmatched bases: 5. This CDR3 has 15 amino acids. The CDR3 sequence is CASSSTSGSSNEQFF. CDR3 nucleotides: TGTGCCAGCAGTTCGACTAGCGGGAGCTCAAATGAGCAGTTCTTC.

J is TRBJ2-2 and V is TRBV2; D gene uncertain. Trimming cost V 7 bases and J 1 base, with 7 bases left between them. The CDR3 is 13 amino acids. Germline V gives CDR1 SNHLY, CDR2 FYNNEI. Written as DNA, the CDR3 is TGTGCCAGCAATCCAGAGAACACCGGGGAGCTGTTTTTT. The encoded protein is CASNPENTGELFF.

DNA of the CDR3: TGTGCCAGCAGCCAAGTGGGACAGTTATACTTC. It translates to CASSQVGQLYF. The rearrangement links TRBV3-1 (or the pseudogene TRBV3-2) to TRBJ2-7; 7 nucleotides line up with TRBD1. From germline, CDR1 is LGHDT and CDR2 YNNKEL (reference sequence). There are 11 residues in the CDR3. Trimming took 1 base from V and 13 from J; bases not matched to a gene: 4.

In its sample, this clone was seen a few times. This sequence joins TRBV19 and TRBJ2-3; the D gene is possibly TRBD2 (6 bases). The CDR3 contains 13 residues. V lost 8 bases, J lost 2 bases, and 11 bases lay in between. Per germline, CDR1 LNHDA and CDR2 SQIVND (reference sequence). The CDR3 DNA sequence: TGTGCCAGTTCACTAGCTGACACAGATACGCAGTATTTT. Translating it yields CASSLADTDTQYF.

CDR3 loop: CASSTTPGNEQFF. The CDR3 region has the DNA TGTGCCAGTAGTACCACCCCGGGCAATGAGCAGTTCTTC. The chain couples TRBV19 to TRBJ2-1; D ambiguous. Trimming cost V 4 bases and J 6 bases, with 10 bases left between them. Per germline, CDR1 LNHDA and CDR2 SQIVND (reference sequence). The CDR3 loop spans 13 amino acids.

CDR3 in DNA: TGTGCCAGCAGTTACGAGGGCCGGACTGAAGCTTTCTTT. It codes for CASSYEGRTEAFF. The J gene is TRBJ1-1, the V gene TRBV27, with unresolved D. The CDR3 is made up of 13 amino acids. CDR1 and CDR2 from the germline V gene are MNHEY and SMNVEV (reference sequence). Trimming cost V 4 bases and J 5 bases, with 11 bases left between them.

The chain uses TRBV10-2 and TRBJ1-1; no firm D call. Germline CDR1 reads WSHSY; CDR2 reads SAAADI. The germline V and J ends were trimmed by 6 bases and 5 bases, with 10 bases remaining between them. CDR3 size: 12 residues. The DNA for the CDR3 is TGCGCCAGCAGCCCGGGGATGACTGAAGCTTTCTTT. It encodes CASSPGMTEAFF.

The V and J genes are TRBV6-4 and TRBJ2-7; D may be TRBD1 or TRBD2 (5 bases each). The V gene's germline CDR1 is MRHNA and CDR2 SNTAGT. Trimming stripped 3 bases from V and 7 bases from J, with 19 bases between. This CDR3 is built from 15 residues. CDR3 amino acids: CASSDSTKARGEQYF. CDR3 in DNA: TGTGCCAGCAGTGATTCAACAAAGGCGAGGGGTGAGCAGTACTTC.

With regard to this clone: The junction differs from germline at one of its ends, possibly a read error. The rearrangement joins TRBV28 to TRBJ2-3; 15 bases are shared with TRBD2. The CDR3 contains 17 residues. The germline gives CDR1 MDHEN, CDR2 SYDVKM. CDR3 sequence (DNA): TGTGCCAGCAGCTCCGGAGGGACAGCGGGACTAGCGGGGGGCGTAGAGTTT. The encoded protein is CASSSGGTAGLAGGVEF.

The V call is TRBV4-3, the J call TRBJ1-2; TRBD1 is a possible D gene (6 bases). Germline CDR1 and CDR2: LGHNA and YSLEER. The CDR3 is 17 amino acids. Trimming removed 2 bases from V and 0 bases from J, with 16 bases in between. The CDR3, as DNA: TGCGCCAGCAGCCAAAGAACTTGGACAGCGCCTAACTATGGCTACACCTTC. The encoded protein is CASSQRTWTAPNYGYTF.

This clone was recorded once. The rearrangement uses TRBV4-1 and TRBJ2-6; TRBD1 matches 11 bases. V trimming: 0 bases; J trimming: 4 bases; junction bases outside the gene matches: 8. This CDR3 is 19 amino acids long. Germline CDR1 MGHRA, CDR2 YSYEKL. Here the CDR3 DNA reads TGCGCCAGCAGCCAAGAAGGGGACAGGGGGTCTTCGGGGGCCAACGTCCTGACTTTC. This encodes CASSQEGDRGSSGANVLTF.

As for this clone: Only one base separates this from a far larger clonotype, so it likely reflects a read error. The chain employs TRBV9 and TRBJ2-2, with a possible D match to TRBD2 (7 bases). This CDR3 has 16 amino acids. The germline CDR1 and CDR2 sequences are SGDLS and YYNGEE. CDR3 DNA: TGTGCCCGCAGCGCCTTGGGGGGGGCGGGCACCGGGGAGCTGTTTTTT. Amino acids: CARSALGGAGTGELFF.

The CDR3 DNA sequence: TGTGCCAGCAGCCCCGGGGGGGACCCCTACAATGAGCAGTTCTTC. Its protein is CASSPGGDPYNEQFF. This chain uses TRBV9 with TRBJ2-1, with 8 bases identical to TRBD2. CDR1 and CDR2 from the germline V gene are SGDLS and YYNGEE. The CDR3 spans 15 residues. Trimming took 4 bases from V and 2 from J; bases not matched to a gene: 5.

The CDR3 DNA is TGTGCCAGCAGCCAAGATACAGGACAGAGCTATGGCTACACCTTC. This codes for CASSQDTGQSYGYTF. This chain connects TRBV4-2 to TRBJ1-2, with D possibly being TRBD1 (6 bases). The ends were cut back, 0 bases at V and 4 bases at J, with 12 bases in the middle. Germline lookup yields CDR1 LGHNA and CDR2 YNFKEQ. The CDR3 extends over 15 amino acids.

In its sample, this clone was seen once. The chain is built from TRBV7-8 and TRBJ2-1; D gene ambiguous. Between the trimmed V and J ends, which lost 6 bases and 2 bases, there was a span of 14 bases. Germline V gene lookup returns CDR1 SGHVS and CDR2 FQNEAQ. The CDR3 extends over 15 amino acids. The CDR3 loop is CASRSDPTAYNEQFF. The CDR3 region has the DNA TGTGCCAGCAGATCAGACCCGACGGCCTACAATGAGCAGTTCTTC. Drawing the rest from reference TRBV7-8 and TRBJ2-1, the complete variable domain is GAGVSQSPRYKVAKRGQDVALRCDPISGHVSLFWYQQALGQGPEFLTYFQNEAQLDKSGLPSDRFFAERPEGSVSTLKIQRTQQEDSAVYLCASRSDPTAYNEQFFGPGTRLTVL.

The chain carries TRBV11-1 and TRBJ1-2, with 9 nucleotides matching TRBD1. The length of the CDR3 is 15 residues. CDR1 and CDR2 (germline): SGHAT, FQDESV (reference sequence). Germline trimming cut 0 bases from V and 4 bases from J; bases unmatched to any gene: 3. In nucleotides, the CDR3 is TGTGCCAGCAGCTTAGCCCCGGGACAGGGCTATGGCTACACCTTC. It specifies CASSLAPGQGYGYTF.

In its sample, this clone was seen once. This chain links TRBV28 with TRBJ2-5; D uncertain. There are 13 residues in the CDR3. Per the germline V gene, CDR1 is MDHEN and CDR2 is SYDVKM. Deletions cut 3 bases from V and 3 bases from J, with 8 bases between. The CDR3 region is CASSFNVEETQYF. The CDR3 DNA sequence: TGTGCCAGCAGTTTCAACGTGGAAGAGACCCAGTACTTC. Filled out from reference TRBV28 and TRBJ2-5, the complete variable domain reads DVKVTQSSRYLVKRTGEKVFLECVQDMDHENMFWYRQDPGLGLRLIYFSYDVKMKEKGDIPEGYSVSREKKERFSLILESASTNQTSMYLCASSFNVEETQYFGPGTRLLVL.